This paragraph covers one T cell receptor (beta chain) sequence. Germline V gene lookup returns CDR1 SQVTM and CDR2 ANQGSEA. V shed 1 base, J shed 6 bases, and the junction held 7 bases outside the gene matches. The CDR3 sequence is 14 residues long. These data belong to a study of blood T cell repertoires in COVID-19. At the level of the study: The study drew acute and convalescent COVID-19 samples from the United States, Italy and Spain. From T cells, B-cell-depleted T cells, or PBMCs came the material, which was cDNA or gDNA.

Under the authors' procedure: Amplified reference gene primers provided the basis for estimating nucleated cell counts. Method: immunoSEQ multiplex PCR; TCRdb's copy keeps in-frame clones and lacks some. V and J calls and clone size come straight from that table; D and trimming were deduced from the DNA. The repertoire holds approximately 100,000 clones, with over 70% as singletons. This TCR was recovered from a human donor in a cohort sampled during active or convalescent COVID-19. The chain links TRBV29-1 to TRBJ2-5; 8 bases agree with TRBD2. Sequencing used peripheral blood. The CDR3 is CSVEGVGLGKTQYF. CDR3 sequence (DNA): TGCAGCGTTGAAGGGGTGGGACTAGGAAAGACCCAGTACTTC. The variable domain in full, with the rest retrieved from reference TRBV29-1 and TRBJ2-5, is SAVISQKPSRDICQRGTSLTIQCQVDSQVTMMFWYRQQPGQSLTLIATANQGSEATYESGFVIDKFPISRPNLTFSTLTVSNMSPEDSSIYLCSVEGVGLGKTQYFGPGTRLLVL.